The 12 T cell receptor beta chains listed next were all sequenced from one sample in a study of OX40 agonist ivuxolimab in advanced cancers. Produced via immunoSEQ multiplex PCR; TCRdb's table is partial and in-frame only. In the table there are tens of thousands of clones, approximately 84% of which are singletons. Sequences were derived from CD4+ or CD8+ T cells sorted from blood, sampled in a trial of the OX40 agonist ivuxolimab. The receptors were sampled from an adult with an advanced solid tumor such as melanoma, head and neck, liver or kidney cancer.

The chain's CDR3 is CASSISGNGNTEAFF. In DNA, the CDR3 is TGTGCCAGCAGTATTTCAGGGAACGGGAACACTGAAGCTTTCTTT. The chain employs TRBV28 and TRBJ1-1; D is perhaps TRBD1 (5 bases). CDR3 length equals 15 residues. V lost 5 bases to trimming and J lost 1 base, with 14 bases between them. The germline CDR1 and CDR2 sequences are MDHEN and SYDVKM.

In regard to this clone: This specimen includes other DNA sequences encoding the same CDR3. This chain joins TRBV7-2 and TRBJ1-5; maybe TRBD1 (5 bases). There are 13 residues in the CDR3. Germline CDR1 reads SGHTA; CDR2 reads FQGNSA. Between the trimmed V and J ends, which lost 5 bases and 5 bases, there was a span of 10 bases. The CDR3 DNA reads as TGTGCCAGCAGCCTCCAGGGAGATCAGCCCCAGCATTTT. Amino acids: CASSLQGDQPQHF.

V and J are TRBV5-1 and TRBJ1-2, with D hard to call. V was trimmed by 0 bases and J by 8 bases, leaving 11 bases between them. Germline V lookup: CDR1 SGHRS, CDR2 YFSETQ. The CDR3 loop spans 13 amino acids. CDR3 in amino acids: CASSLAKGYGYTF. The CDR3 region has the DNA TGCGCCAGCAGCTTGGCCAAAGGCTACGGCTACACCTTC.

This chain uses TRBV4-3 with TRBJ2-2; 8 bases map to TRBD2. The germline V gene encodes CDR1 LGHNA and CDR2 YSLEER. CDR3 length equals 17 residues. V gave up 0 bases and J gave up 4 bases; unmatched junction bases: 7. The CDR3 DNA follows: TGCGCCAGCAGCCAAGATCTTGGGGCGGGGGGCACCGGGGAGCTGTTTTTT. As protein: CASSQDLGAGGTGELFF.

The chain is built from TRBV28 and TRBJ2-6; weak D call: TRBD1 (5 bases). The ends were cut back, 6 bases at V and 0 bases at J, with 15 bases in the middle. Looked up from germline, CDR1 is MDHEN and CDR2 is SYDVKM. The CDR3 extends over 17 amino acids. In DNA, the CDR3 is TGTGCCAGCAGCCGGGTAGGGGTCACCTCTGGGGCCAACGTCCTGACTTTC. It specifies CASSRVGVTSGANVLTF.

The chain couples TRBV28 to TRBJ1-5; D call uncertain. Looked up from germline, CDR1 is MDHEN and CDR2 is SYDVKM. This CDR3 is built from 13 residues. V lost 6 bases and J lost 7, with 13 bases in between. CDR3: CASSPGPVQPQHF. The CDR3 DNA reads as TGTGCCAGCAGCCCTGGGCCTGTACAGCCCCAGCATTTT.

V usage is TRBV9 and J usage is TRBJ1-5; D might be TRBD1 (6 bases). Germline values: CDR1 SGDLS, CDR2 YYNGEE. The CDR3 has 14 amino acids. V dropped 5 bases and J dropped 5 bases, with 14 bases sitting between them. The DNA of the CDR3 is TGTGCCAGCAGTGCGGAGGGGGGATATCAGCCCCAGCATTTT. It codes for CASSAEGGYQPQHF.

The chain links TRBV19 to TRBJ2-2; D gene ambiguous. The CDR3 is 12 amino acids. Germline lookup yields CDR1 LNHDA and CDR2 SQIVND (reference sequence). The V and J ends lost 2 bases and 6 bases respectively, with 4 bases between them. CDR3 DNA sequence: TGTGCCAGTAGTATAAGGCCCGGGGAGCTGTTTTTT. It specifies CASSIRPGELFF. Complete variable domain (other parts from reference TRBV19 and TRBJ2-2): DGGITQSPKYLFRKEGQNVTLSCEQNLNHDAMYWYRQDPGQGLRLIYYSQIVNDFQKGDIAEGYSVSREKKESFPLTVTSAQKNPTAFYLCASSIRPGELFFGEGSRLTVL.

The genes are TRBV6-5 and TRBJ1-1, with a possible D match to TRBD1 (5 bases). Trimming took 0 bases from V and 5 from J, leaving 13 bases between them. The CDR3 totals 15 residues. Germline V lookup: CDR1 MNHEY, CDR2 SVGAGI. CDR3 nucleotide sequence: TGTGCCAGCAGTTACTCATCCCAGGGTTCAACTGAAGCTTTCTTT. Protein sequence: CASSYSSQGSTEAFF.

The chain has TRBV5-4 and TRBJ1-6; D may be TRBD1 (5 bases). Trimming took off 4 bases at V and 9 bases at J, with 23 bases between the two ends. The CDR3 has 17 residues. The V gene's germline CDR1 is SGHNT and CDR2 YYREEE (reference sequence). CDR3 amino acids: CASSNNPTVPETSPLHF. CDR3 DNA sequence: TGTGCCAGCAGCAATAACCCGACAGTGCCGGAGACTTCACCCCTCCACTTT.

This chain joins TRBV7-3 and TRBJ2-7; 8 nucleotides match TRBD1. The trim removed 4 bases at V and 7 bases at J, leaving 6 bases unmatched. This CDR3 region has 13 residues. Germline V gene sequence: CDR1 SGHTA, CDR2 FQGTGA. CDR3 bases: TGTGCCAGCAGCTCAGACAGGGGTGGGGAGCAGTACTTC. As protein: CASSSDRGGEQYF.

The chain joins TRBV10-3 to TRBJ2-3; either TRBD1 or TRBD2 may fit D (6 bases each). Trimming stripped 4 bases from V and 2 bases from J, with 13 bases between. Germline lookup yields CDR1 ENHRY and CDR2 SYGVKD. The CDR3 runs to 15 residues. The CDR3 region is CAISGSGAFTDTQYF. Written as DNA, the CDR3 is TGTGCCATCAGTGGGTCGGGGGCCTTCACAGATACGCAGTATTTT.